The clone carrying this T cell receptor beta chain turned up a few times. What it binds is unknown. Trimming removed 6 bases from V and 4 bases from J, with 16 bases in between. The CDR3 sequence is 15 residues long. TCRdb fed the RT-PCR reads into MiXCR, producing one record per CDR3 protein. Of about 700,000 distinct CDR3 sequences listed, around 14% were seen once; the top ten hold 11%. These data are taken from a study of response to subunit inactivated influenza vaccine. Study results and caveats: The authors proposed limited new T cell recruitment per seasonal influenza vaccination.

This clonotype originated in a man between 45 and 60 years old who received an inactivated influenza vaccine. Here the sequenced sample was PBMCs from blood, taken less than 13 days after vaccination. This chain links TRBV12-3 or TRBV12-4 with TRBJ1-3; D perhaps matches TRBD1 (5 bases). The CDR3 DNA sequence: TGTGCCAGCAGGCTTTCAGGGAGGTCCGGAAACACCATATATTTT. Its translation: CASRLSGRSGNTIYF.